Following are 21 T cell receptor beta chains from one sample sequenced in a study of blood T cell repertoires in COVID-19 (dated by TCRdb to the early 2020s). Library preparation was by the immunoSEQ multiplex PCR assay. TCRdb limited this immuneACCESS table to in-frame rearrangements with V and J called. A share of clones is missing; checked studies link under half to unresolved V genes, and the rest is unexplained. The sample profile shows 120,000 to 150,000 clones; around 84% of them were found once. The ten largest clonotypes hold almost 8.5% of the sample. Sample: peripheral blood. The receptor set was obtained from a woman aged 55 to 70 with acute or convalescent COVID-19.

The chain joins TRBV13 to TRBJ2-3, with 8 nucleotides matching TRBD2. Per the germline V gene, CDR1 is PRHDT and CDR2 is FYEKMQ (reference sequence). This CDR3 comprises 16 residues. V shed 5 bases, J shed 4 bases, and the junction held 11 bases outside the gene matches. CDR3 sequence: CASSPSGSGGPDTQYF. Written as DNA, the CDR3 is TGTGCCAGCAGCCCAAGTGGGAGCGGGGGCCCAGATACGCAGTATTTT.

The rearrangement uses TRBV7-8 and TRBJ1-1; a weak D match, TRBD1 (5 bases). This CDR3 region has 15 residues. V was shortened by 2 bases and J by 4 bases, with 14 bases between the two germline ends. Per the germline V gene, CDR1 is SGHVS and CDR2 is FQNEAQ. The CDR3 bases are TGTGCCAGCAGCTTATCTAGGGGAATCGGCACTGAAGCTTTCTTT. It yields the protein CASSLSRGIGTEAFF.

The CDR3 sequence is CAISEPGQGRNTIYF. Written as DNA, the CDR3 is TGTGCCATCAGTGAGCCGGGACAGGGGAGAAACACCATATATTTT. The chain couples TRBV10-3 to TRBJ1-3; 10 bases are a match to TRBD1. The trim removed 2 bases at V and 5 bases at J, leaving 3 bases unmatched. Germline-derived CDR1 and CDR2 are ENHRY and SYGVKD. The length of the CDR3 is 15 residues.

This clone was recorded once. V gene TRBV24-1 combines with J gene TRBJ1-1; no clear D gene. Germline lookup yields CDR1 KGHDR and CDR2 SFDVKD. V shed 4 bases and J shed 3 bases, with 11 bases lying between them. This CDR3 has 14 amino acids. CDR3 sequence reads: CATSEPGKDTEAFF. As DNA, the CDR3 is TGTGCCACCAGTGAACCGGGGAAGGACACTGAAGCTTTCTTT.

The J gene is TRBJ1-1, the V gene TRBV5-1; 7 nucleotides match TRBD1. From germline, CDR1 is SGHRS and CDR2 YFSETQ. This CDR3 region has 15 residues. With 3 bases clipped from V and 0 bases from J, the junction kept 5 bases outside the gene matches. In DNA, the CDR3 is TGCGCCAGCAGCTCCGCCGGGACAGTGAACACTGAAGCTTTCTTT. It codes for CASSSAGTVNTEAFF.

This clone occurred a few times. Here the CDR3 reads CASGTGVGPSAKNIQYF. CDR3 nucleotides: TGTGCCAGCGGGACAGGGGTTGGGCCTTCGGCCAAAAACATTCAGTACTTC. The chain links TRBV2 to TRBJ2-4, with TRBD1 matching over 10 bases. The CDR3 consists of 17 residues. J was trimmed by 1 base and V by 8 bases; bases with no gene match: 11. Germline V gene lookup returns CDR1 SNHLY and CDR2 FYNNEI.

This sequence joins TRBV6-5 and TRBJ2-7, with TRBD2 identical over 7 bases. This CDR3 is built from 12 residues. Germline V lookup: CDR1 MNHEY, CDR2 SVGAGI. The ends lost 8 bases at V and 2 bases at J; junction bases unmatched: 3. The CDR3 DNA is TGTGCCAGCTCGCGGGGGACCTACGAGCAGTACTTC. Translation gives CASSRGTYEQYF.

The CDR3, as DNA: TGTGCCAGCAGCGACCACAGGGTAAGGACAGAGAGTTCACCCCTCCACTTT. Its translation is CASSDHRVRTESSPLHF. The chain uses TRBV5-5 and TRBJ1-6, with a possible D match to TRBD1 (6 bases). The germline CDR1 and CDR2 sequences are SGHKS and YYEKEE (reference sequence). The CDR3 runs to 17 residues. Between the trimmed V and J ends, which lost 4 bases and 9 bases, there was a span of 23 bases. Full variable domain (outside the CDR3, taken from reference TRBV5-5 and TRBJ1-6): DAGVTQSPTHLIKTRGQQVTLRCSPISGHKSVSWYQQVLGQGPQFIFQYYEKEERGRGNFPDRFSARQFPNYSSELNVNALLLGDSALYLCASSDHRVRTESSPLHFGNGTRLTVT.

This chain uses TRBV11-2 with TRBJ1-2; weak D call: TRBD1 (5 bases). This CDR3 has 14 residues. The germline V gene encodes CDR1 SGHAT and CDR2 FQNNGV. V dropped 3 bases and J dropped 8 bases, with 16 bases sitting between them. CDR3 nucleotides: TGTGCCAGCAGCTTCGGTTGGGGGGTAATGGGCTACACCTTC. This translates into CASSFGWGVMGYTF.

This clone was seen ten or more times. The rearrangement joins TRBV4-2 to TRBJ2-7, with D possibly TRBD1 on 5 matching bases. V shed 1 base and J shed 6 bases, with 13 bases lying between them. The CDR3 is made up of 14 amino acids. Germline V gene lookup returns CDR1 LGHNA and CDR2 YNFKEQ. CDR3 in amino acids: CASSQGRGISEQYF. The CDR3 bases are TGTGCCAGCAGCCAAGGTAGGGGAATAAGCGAGCAGTACTTC.

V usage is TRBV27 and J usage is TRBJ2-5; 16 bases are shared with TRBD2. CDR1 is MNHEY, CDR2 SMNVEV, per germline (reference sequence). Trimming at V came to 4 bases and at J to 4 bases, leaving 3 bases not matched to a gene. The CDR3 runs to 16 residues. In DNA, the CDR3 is TGTGCCAGCAGTTGGGGACTAGCGGGGGGGCTAGAGACCCAGTACTTC. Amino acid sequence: CASSWGLAGGLETQYF.

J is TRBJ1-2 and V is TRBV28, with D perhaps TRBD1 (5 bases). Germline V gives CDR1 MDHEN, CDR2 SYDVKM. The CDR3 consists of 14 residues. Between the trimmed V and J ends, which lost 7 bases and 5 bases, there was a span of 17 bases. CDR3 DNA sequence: TGTGCCAGCACCCTGGGGGGGACGGGATATGGCTACACCTTC. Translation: CASTLGGTGYGYTF.

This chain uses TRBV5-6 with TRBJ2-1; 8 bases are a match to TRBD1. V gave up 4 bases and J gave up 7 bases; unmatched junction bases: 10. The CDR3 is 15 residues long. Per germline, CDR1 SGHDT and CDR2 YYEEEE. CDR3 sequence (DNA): TGTGCCAGCAGCAGCAGGGACAGGCTTAGGAATGAGCAGTTCTTC. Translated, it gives CASSSRDRLRNEQFF. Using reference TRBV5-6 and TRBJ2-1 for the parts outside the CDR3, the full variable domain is DAGVTQSPTHLIKTRGQQVTLRCSPKSGHDTVSWYQQALGQGPQFIFQYYEEEERQRGNFPDRFSGHQFPNYSSELNVNALLLGDSALYLCASSSRDRLRNEQFFGPGTRLTVL.

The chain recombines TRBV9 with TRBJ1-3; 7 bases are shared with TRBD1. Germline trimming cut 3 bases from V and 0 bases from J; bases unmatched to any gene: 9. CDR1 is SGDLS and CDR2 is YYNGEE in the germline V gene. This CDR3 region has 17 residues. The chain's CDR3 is CASSARDRIFSGNTIYF. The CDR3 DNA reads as TGTGCCAGCAGCGCCCGGGACAGAATCTTCTCTGGAAACACCATATATTTT.

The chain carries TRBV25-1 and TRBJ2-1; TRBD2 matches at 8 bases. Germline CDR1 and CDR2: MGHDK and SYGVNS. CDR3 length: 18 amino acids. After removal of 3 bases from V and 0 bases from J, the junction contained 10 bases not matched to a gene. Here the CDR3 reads CASSDPRTSPSSYNEQFF. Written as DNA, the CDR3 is TGTGCCAGCAGTGACCCTCGGACTAGCCCGAGCTCCTACAATGAGCAGTTCTTC.

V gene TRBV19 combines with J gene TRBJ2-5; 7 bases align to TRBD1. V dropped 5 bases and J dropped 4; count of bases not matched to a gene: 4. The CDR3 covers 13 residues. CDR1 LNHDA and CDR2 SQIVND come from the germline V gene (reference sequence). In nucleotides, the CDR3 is TGTGCCAGTAGTGCAAGACAGGGAGAGACCCAGTACTTC. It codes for CASSARQGETQYF.

CDR3 coding DNA: TGTGCCAGCAGTTTGGCGGGGGATAGCAATCAGCCCCAGCATTTT. Translating it yields CASSLAGDSNQPQHF. This rearrangement joins TRBV28 to TRBJ1-5; D might be TRBD1 (5 bases). This CDR3 is 15 amino acids long. V was trimmed by 3 bases and J by 0 bases, leaving 9 bases between them. CDR1 and CDR2 from the germline V gene are MDHEN and SYDVKM. The entire variable domain, with the rest obtained from reference TRBV28 and TRBJ1-5, is as follows: DVKVTQSSRYLVKRTGEKVFLECVQDMDHENMFWYRQDPGLGLRLIYFSYDVKMKEKGDIPEGYSVSREKKERFSLILESASTNQTSMYLCASSLAGDSNQPQHFGDGTRLSIL.

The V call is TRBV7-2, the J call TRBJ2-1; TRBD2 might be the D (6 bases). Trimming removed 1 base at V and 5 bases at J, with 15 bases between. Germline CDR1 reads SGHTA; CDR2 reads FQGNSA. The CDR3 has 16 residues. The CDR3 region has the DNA TGTGCCAGCAGCTTAGTCGGGGGACCCGGGGACAATGAGCAGTTCTTC. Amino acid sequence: CASSLVGGPGDNEQFF.

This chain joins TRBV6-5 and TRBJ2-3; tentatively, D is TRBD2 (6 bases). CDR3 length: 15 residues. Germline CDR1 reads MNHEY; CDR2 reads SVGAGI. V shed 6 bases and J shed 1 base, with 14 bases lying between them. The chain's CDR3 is CASSFRTTGTDTQYF. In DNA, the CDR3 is TGTGCCAGCAGCTTTCGGACTACCGGCACAGATACGCAGTATTTT.

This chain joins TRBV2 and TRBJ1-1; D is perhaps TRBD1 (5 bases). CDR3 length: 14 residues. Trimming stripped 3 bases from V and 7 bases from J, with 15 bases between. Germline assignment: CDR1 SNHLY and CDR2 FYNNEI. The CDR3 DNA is TGTGCCAGCAGTGAGCCTATTAGGGGAAGTGAAGCTTTCTTT. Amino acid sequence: CASSEPIRGSEAFF.

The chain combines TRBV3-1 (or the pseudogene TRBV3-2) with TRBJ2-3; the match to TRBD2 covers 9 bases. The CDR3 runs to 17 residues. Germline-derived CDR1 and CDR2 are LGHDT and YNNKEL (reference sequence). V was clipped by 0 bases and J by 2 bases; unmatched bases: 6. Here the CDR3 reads CASSQDRAGGNTDTQYF. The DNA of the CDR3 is TGTGCCAGCAGCCAAGATCGGGCGGGGGGGAACACAGATACGCAGTATTTT.